A single sample gave rise to the 4 T cell receptor beta chains below, sequenced in a study of T cells in Graves' hyperthyroidism and ophthalmopathy. Researchers took RNA transcripts and amplified the TCR beta CDR3 regions from them. The study used the HTBI primer set for a first-round RT-PCR of the TCR CDR3. One entry per CDR3 protein, called by TCRdb with MiXCR from the multiplex PCR reads. Among about 740,000 distinct CDR3 sequences listed, 11% to 15% were seen once. The sample comprised blood. All receptors come from a woman under 30 with Graves' hyperthyroidism.

The sample holds many counts of this clonotype. This chain joins TRBV27 and TRBJ1-5; D remains unclear. V lost 1 base to trimming and J lost 0 bases, with 7 bases between them. The CDR3 length is 15 residues. Germline V lookup: CDR1 MNHEY, CDR2 SMNVEV (reference sequence). CDR3 region: CASSLWGGSNQPQHF. As DNA, the CDR3 is TGTGCCAGCAGTTTATGGGGAGGTAGCAATCAGCCCCAGCATTTT.

This clonotype was recorded many times. The rearrangement links TRBV30 to TRBJ1-5; possibly TRBD1 for D (6 bases). Trimming left V 2 bases short and J 7 bases short, with 12 bases between. Germline CDR1 and CDR2: GTSNPN and SVGIG (reference sequence). The CDR3 contains 13 residues. The CDR3 protein is CAWSLQGVQPQHF. CDR3 coding DNA: TGTGCCTGGAGTTTACAGGGTGTGCAGCCCCAGCATTTT.

The sample holds a few counts of this clonotype. The V and J genes are TRBV7-9 and TRBJ2-1; 7 bases match TRBD2. Germline assignment: CDR1 SEHNR and CDR2 FQNEAQ (reference sequence). J lost 14 bases, V lost 0 bases, and 7 bases had no gene match. CDR3 length equals 13 residues. CDR3 loop: CASSLAGEREEFF. CDR3 in DNA: TGTGCCAGCAGCTTAGCGGGAGAGCGGGAAGAGTTCTTC.

The table lists this clonotype with many counts. This chain connects TRBV12-3 or TRBV12-4 to TRBJ1-1; D is uncertain. Deletions cut 6 bases from V and 7 bases from J, with 30 bases between. The CDR3 loop spans 18 amino acids. The CDR3 sequence: CASRPGMNWPTYAYEAFF. DNA of the CDR3: TGTGCCAGCAGGCCCGGGATGAATTGGCCGACTTACGCTTATGAAGCTTTCTTT.